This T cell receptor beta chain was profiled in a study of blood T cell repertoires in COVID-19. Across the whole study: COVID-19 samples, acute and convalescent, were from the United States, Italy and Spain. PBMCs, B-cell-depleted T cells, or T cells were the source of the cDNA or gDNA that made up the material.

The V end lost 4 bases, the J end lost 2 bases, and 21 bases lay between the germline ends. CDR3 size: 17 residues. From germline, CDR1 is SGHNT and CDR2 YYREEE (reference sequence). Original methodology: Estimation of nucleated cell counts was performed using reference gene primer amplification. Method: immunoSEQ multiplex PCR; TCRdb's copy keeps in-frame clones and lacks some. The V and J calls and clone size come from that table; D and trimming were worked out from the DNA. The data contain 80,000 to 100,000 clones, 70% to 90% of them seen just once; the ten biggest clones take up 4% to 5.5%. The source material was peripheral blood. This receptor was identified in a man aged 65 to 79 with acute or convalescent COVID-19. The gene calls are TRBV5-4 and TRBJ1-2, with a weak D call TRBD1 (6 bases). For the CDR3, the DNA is TGTGCCAGCAGCCCCAATTTCCAGGACAGAGAGAACTATGGCTACACCTTC. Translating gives CASSPNFQDRENYGYTF.